This is a list of T cell receptor beta chains from one sample in a study of glioma-infiltrating T cells. Each CDR3 protein gets one entry after TCRdb re-called the multiplex PCR reads with MiXCR. The table has around 150,000 distinct CDR3 sequences, 35% to 50% seen once. Specimen: glioma tissue, nonneoplastic brain tissue, or PBMCs (not recorded which). These receptors were obtained from a human donor with low-grade glioma or glioblastoma, undergoing nonglioma brain surgery, or in good health (not recorded which). The CDR3 runs from the conserved cysteine through the conserved F or W. D genes are given only for firm matches. Only some rows state a clone size, as once, few, many or a class for expanded clones.

j_gene | d_gene | abundance | v_gene | CDR3nt | CDR3aa
TRBJ2-7 | . | . | TRBV7-9 | TGTGCCAGCAGCTTATCCCAGGGGAACTCCTACGAGCAGTACTTC | CASSLSQGNSYEQYF
TRBJ2-7 | TRBD1 | . | TRBV7-3 | TGTGCCAGCAGCTCGGACAGGGGCTACGAGCAGTACTTC | CASSSDRGYEQYF
TRBJ1-1 | TRBD1 | . | TRBV7-2 | TGTGCCAGCAGCTTAGAGGGGGCGGGCACTGAAGCTTTCTTT | CASSLEGAGTEAFF
TRBJ1-2 | . | few | TRBV25-1 | TGTGCCAGCAGTGTAGGGACCCATGGCTACACCTTC | CASSVGTHGYTF
TRBJ1-5 | . | . | TRBV2 | TGTGCCAGCAGTGAAAATCGACTGCCCCAGCATTTT | CASSENRLPQHF
TRBJ2-7 | . | . | TRBV6-1 | TGTGCCAGCAGTCGCCTTTACGAGCAGTACTTC | CASSRLYEQYF
TRBJ2-6 | . | . | TRBV7-2 | TGTGCCAGCAGCCCGTCGTTGGTCGGGGCCAACGTCCTGACTTTC | CASSPSLVGANVLTF
TRBJ1-2 | . | . | TRBV27 | TGTGCCACCAGTGACCCCAAGGGAGGGCGCGGCTACACCTTC | CATSDPKGGRGYTF
TRBJ1-1 | TRBD1 | . | TRBV3-1 | TGTGCCAGCAGCCCGGGACAGGCCTTCAATGAAGCTTTCTTT | CASSPGQAFNEAFF
TRBJ2-7 | . | few | TRBV20-1 | TGCAGTGCGCCCGGGACAACCGCCTACGAGCAGTACTTC | CSAPGTTAYEQYF
TRBJ2-2 | . | few | TRBV6-1 | TGTGCCAGCAGTAACCTCGTAATCGGGGAGCTGTTTTTT | CASSNLVIGELFF
TRBJ2-5 | . | . | TRBV7-9 | TGTGCCAGCGGGGATTCCGAGACCCAGTACTTC | CASGDSETQYF
TRBJ2-6 | . | . | TRBV6-2/TRBV6-3 | TGTGCCAGCAGTCCGCGACTAGTACGCTCTGGGGCCAACGTCCTGACTTTC | CASSPRLVRSGANVLTF
TRBJ1-2 | . | . | TRBV10-3 | TGTGCCATCAGTGTCCCGGATTATGGCTACACCTTC | CAISVPDYGYTF
TRBJ2-1 | . | . | TRBV20-1 | TGCAGTGCTGTTGGAAGCGTGGTCAATAAGCAGTTCTTC | CSAVGSVVNKQFF
TRBJ1-5 | . | few | TRBV20-1 | TGCAGTGCTAGGGGGAGTCGGACTGTGCATTTT | CSARGSRTVHF
TRBJ2-3 | . | few | TRBV3-1 | TGTGCCAGCAAACAGGACGGGTTCACAGATACGCAGTATTTT | CASKQDGFTDTQYF
TRBJ1-1 | . | many | TRBV6-6 | TGTGCCAGCAGTTACTCTTTGAACACTGAAGCTTTCTTT | CASSYSLNTEAFF
TRBJ2-3 | . | . | TRBV6-1 | . | CASSSGQGILHTQYF
TRBJ2-5 | . | . | TRBV20-1 | TGCAGTGCGTTGCAGGTTGAGACCCAGTACTTC | CSALQVETQYF
TRBJ1-5 | . | many | TRBV27 | TGTGCCAGCAGCCATGCCGGCCTCCAGCCCCAGCATTTT | CASSHAGLQPQHF
TRBJ2-7 | . | . | TRBV6-6 | TGTGCCAGCAGTTACTATACTGGCGAGAGGTCCTACGAGCAGTACTTC | CASSYYTGERSYEQYF
TRBJ1-1 | . | . | TRBV4-1 | TGCGCCAGCAGCCAAGAAGCAGGGGTGTGGACTGAAGCTTTCTTT | CASSQEAGVWTEAFF
TRBJ2-3 | . | . | TRBV12-3/TRBV12-4 | TGTGCCAGCAGTGCAACTCTTAACGGAAACACAGATACGCAGTATTTT | CASSATLNGNTDTQYF
TRBJ1-2 | . | . | TRBV4-1 | TGCGCCAGCAGCCAAACTTTCGGACAGTCCGATGGCTACACCTTC | CASSQTFGQSDGYTF
TRBJ1-1 | TRBD1 | many | TRBV28 | TGTGCCAGCAGGCGAGGGGGCAAGGCTTTCTTT | CASRRGGKAFF
TRBJ2-3 | TRBD2 | many | TRBV2 | TGTGCCAGCAGTGAAGCTGGGGACTACTACACAGATACGCAGTATTTT | CASSEAGDYYTDTQYF
TRBJ1-5 | . | few | TRBV4-1 | TGCGCCAGCAGCCAAGTTACGGGTTGGGATCAGCCCCAGCATTTT | CASSQVTGWDQPQHF
TRBJ2-1 | . | . | TRBV7-2 | TGTGCCTGCAGCTTCCAGACAGATGTCTACAATGAGCAGTTCTTC | CACSFQTDVYNEQFF
TRBJ2-7 | TRBD1 | . | TRBV6-8 | TGTGCCAGCAGTTACTATCCAGGGGGCACGGTGAACGAGCAGTACTTC | CASSYYPGGTVNEQYF
TRBJ2-7 | TRBD1 | . | TRBV27 | TGTGCCAGCAGCCTCCGGGACAGGGCTTGGGAGCAGTACTTC | CASSLRDRAWEQYF
TRBJ2-2 | . | once | TRBV10-1 | TGCGCCAGCCAGGGACTGGCGAACACCGGGGAGCTGTTTTTT | CASQGLANTGELFF
TRBJ2-3 | . | . | TRBV20-1 | TGCAGTGCGCCGGACTCCACAGATACGGAGTATTTT | CSAPDSTDTEYF
TRBJ1-2 | . | . | TRBV20-1 | TGCAGTGTCCCCCGGGGCGGGCTCGTTGGCTACACCTTC | CSVPRGGLVGYTF
TRBJ1-5 | . | . | TRBV12-5 | TGTGCTAGTGGTATGACAAGTTATCAGCCCCAGCATTTT | CASGMTSYQPQHF
TRBJ2-7 | . | many | TRBV6-1 | TGTGCCAGCAGCACGGGACTTAGTATCTACGAGCAGTACTTC | CASSTGLSIYEQYF
TRBJ1-2 | TRBD1 | . | TRBV6-1 | TGTGCCAGCAGACCCGGGACAGCGAACTATGGCTACACCTTC | CASRPGTANYGYTF
TRBJ1-6 | TRBD1 | . | TRBV10-3 | TGTGCCATCAGTGAGTCTGGGGACAGGGTGTTGTATTCACCCCTCCACTTT | CAISESGDRVLYSPLHF
TRBJ2-2 | . | . | TRBV27 | TGTGCCAGCACCCTCGGGGGTAACTTGAACACCGGGGAGCTGTTTTTT | CASTLGGNLNTGELFF
TRBJ2-7 | . | . | TRBV6-6 | TGTGCCAGCAGTTACTCAGGGGGGGCAGACCGTTTGCAGTACTTC | CASSYSGGADRLQYF
TRBJ2-7 | . | few | TRBV7-2 | TGTGCCAGCAGCCCAAGGAGCGCTGAGCAGTACTTC | CASSPRSAEQYF
TRBJ1-1 | . | many | TRBV20-1 | TGCAGCGGGTGGGTGAACACTGAAGCTTTCTTT | CSGWVNTEAFF
TRBJ2-1 | . | many | TRBV6-1 | TGTGCCAGCAGTGAAGACAACTCACCTTACAATGAGCAGTTCTTC | CASSEDNSPYNEQFF
TRBJ2-3 | . | . | TRBV14 | TGTGCCAGCAGCCTACGGACAAAAAACACAGATACGCAGTATTTT | CASSLRTKNTDTQYF
TRBJ2-7 | . | . | TRBV6-5 | TGTGCCAGCAGTTACTCGTGGTCCTCATCCTCCTACGAGCAGTACTTC | CASSYSWSSSSYEQYF
TRBJ1-6 | TRBD1 | . | TRBV6-1 | TGTGCCAGCAGACGGACAGGGGGAAAATATAATTCACCCCTCCACTTT | CASRRTGGKYNSPLHF
TRBJ2-5 | TRBD2 | few | TRBV2 | TGTGCCAGCAGTGCGGAGCGGGAGGCAGAGACCCAGTACTTC | CASSAEREAETQYF
TRBJ2-3 | . | few | TRBV20-1 | TGCAGTGCTAGGGGTTTAGCAGATACGCAGTATTTT | CSARGLADTQYF
TRBJ1-5 | . | . | TRBV20-1 | TGCAGTGCTGATTCCGGGACAAGCAATCAGCCCCAGCATTTT | CSADSGTSNQPQHF
TRBJ2-7 | . | . | TRBV6-2/TRBV6-3 | TGTGCCAGCAGTCGCGGCCTCTACGAGCAGTACTTC | CASSRGLYEQYF
TRBJ1-1 | . | . | TRBV12-3/TRBV12-4 | TGTGCCAGCACCTGGGGCGACCCTCTAAACACTGAAGCTTTCTTT | CASTWGDPLNTEAFF
TRBJ2-5 | . | . | TRBV20-1 | TGCAGTGCTAGAGATTCGCGGGGCCCCAAAGAGACCCAGTACTTC | CSARDSRGPKETQYF
TRBJ2-2 | TRBD1 | . | TRBV6-2/TRBV6-3 | TGTGCCAGCAGAACCCTCGGACAGGGGGCTCCCGGGGAGCTGTTTTTT | CASRTLGQGAPGELFF
TRBJ2-1 | TRBD2 | . | TRBV11-3 | TGTGCCAGCAGCCCTTCGACTAGCGGGAGGTACAATGAGCAGTTCTTC | CASSPSTSGRYNEQFF
TRBJ2-1 | TRBD2 | . | TRBV15 | TGTGCCACCAGCATGTCGCGGGGGGACCACAATGAGCAGTTCTTC | CATSMSRGDHNEQFF
TRBJ1-1 | TRBD1 | few | TRBV6-6 | TGTGCCAGCAGTTACCAGGGGGAGGACACTGAAGCTTTCTTT | CASSYQGEDTEAFF
TRBJ2-2 | . | . | TRBV28 | TGTGCCAGCAGTTTTAGCGGAGCCGGGGAGCTGTTTTTT | CASSFSGAGELFF